Sequencing of this T cell receptor beta chain was carried out in a study of blood T cell repertoires in COVID-19. Per the original methods: For nucleated cells, counts were estimated from reference gene primer amplification. Assay: immunoSEQ multiplex PCR; the TCRdb copy retains only in-frame clones and omits some. The V and J calls and clone size come from that table; D and trimming were worked out from the DNA. Of around 200,000 clones listed, less than 85% are singletons. Sequencing was carried out using peripheral blood. This receptor was identified in a woman in her forties or fifties with acute or convalescent COVID-19.

The CDR3 sequence: CASSRGRLAGTYEQYF. The CDR3 DNA is TGTGCCAGCAGTCGCGGGCGACTAGCGGGGACCTACGAGCAGTACTTC. The chain has TRBV6-2 or TRBV6-3 and TRBJ2-7, with 11 positions matching TRBD2. After removal of 5 bases from V and 2 bases from J, the junction contained 8 bases not matched to a gene. The CDR3 has 16 amino acids. The germline V gene encodes CDR1 MNHEY and CDR2 SVGEGT.